This T cell receptor (beta chain) stems from a study of blood T cells in healthy people across ages. Study at large: Capture by template switching was about one barcoded beta molecule per two T cells.

In the case of this clonotype: Its target is not known. A much larger clone lies one base from this, so it may be a read error. In this CDR3 the conserved last residue, phenylalanine or tryptophan, is missing, so a read error is likely.

Study-wide points: When set beside aged donors, long-lived donors presented more naive CD4+ cells and higher diversity. Roughly linearly, TCR beta diversity per million T cells fell as age increased.

Alongside a J-beta primer mix, a sample-barcoded 5' primer served in a second PCR lasting 7 to 11 cycles. A single record per CDR3 protein comes from TCRdb applying MiXCR to the 5' RACE reads. Among 700,000 to 850,000 distinct CDR3 sequences listed, under 40% were seen once. This CDR3 has 14 amino acids. V shed 0 bases and J shed 4 bases, with 10 bases lying between them. Material: blood. The V and J genes are TRBV12-3 or TRBV12-4 and TRBJ2-7; perhaps TRBD2 as D (6 bases). This sequence was found in a man younger than 35 in good health. The CDR3 sequence: CASSLAGGTYEQYS. CDR3 in DNA: TGTGCCAGCAGTTTAGCGGGGGGAACTTACGAGCAGTACTCC.